This T cell receptor (beta chain) was obtained from a study of blood T cell repertoires in COVID-19. Turning to the study itself: Sources were T cells, B-cell-depleted T cells, or PBMCs; the material itself was cDNA or gDNA.

Per the original methods: Estimation of nucleated cell counts relied on the amplification of reference gene primers. Profiling relied on immunoSEQ multiplex PCR, and the TCRdb table lists in-frame clones only, not all of them. For V, J and clone size, that table is used; D and trimming come from the DNA. The table lists 25,000 to 30,000 clones, 75% to 90% of them singletons. The TCR comes from a man aged 60 to 75 with acute or convalescent COVID-19. Source material: peripheral blood.

As DNA, the CDR3 is TGTGCCAGCAGTGATGGAGGGAGGGACTATGGCTACACCTTC. This codes for CASSDGGRDYGYTF. The gene calls are TRBV2 and TRBJ1-2; no definite D call. CDR1 SNHLY and CDR2 FYNNEI come from the germline V gene. The CDR3 is 14 amino acids. The ends were cut back, 3 bases at V and 3 bases at J, with 11 bases in the middle. Variable domain in full (rest from reference TRBV2 and TRBJ1-2): EPEVTQTPSHQVTQMGQEVILRCVPISNHLYFYWYRQILGQKVEFLVSFYNNEISEKSEIFDDQFSVERPDGSNFTLKIRSTKLEDSAMYFCASSDGGRDYGYTFGSGTRLTVV.